These 27 T cell receptor beta chains were sequenced from one sample in a study of cytomegalovirus exposure and HLA in healthy donors (dated by TCRdb to 2017 to 2019). Library preparation was by the immunoSEQ multiplex PCR assay. For the multiplex PCR, a mixture combining 60 forward primers for TCR Vbeta segments and 13 reverse primers for TCR Jbeta segments was used. TCRdb obtained this table from immuneACCESS and retained in-frame rearrangements with V and J assigned. These tables miss some clones; where compared with another copy, unresolved V genes account for less than half of the shortfall, and the remainder is unexplained. In this sample the table shows around 92,000 clones, around 85% of which occur a single time. The ten largest clones represent approximately 1.1% of the sample. What was sequenced was PBMCs. Receptor source: a girl between 2 and 10 years old in good health and CMV-seropositive.

V usage is TRBV28 and J usage is TRBJ2-3; 12 bases are shared with TRBD1. Losses at the gene ends were 5 bases for V and 7 bases for J; bases not matched to a gene: 7. The germline CDR1 and CDR2 sequences are MDHEN and SYDVKM. The CDR3 is 15 residues long. The chain's CDR3 is CASSGPGQGANTQYF. DNA for the CDR3: TGTGCCAGCAGTGGTCCGGGACAGGGGGCAAATACGCAGTATTTT.

The chain uses TRBV28 and TRBJ1-2, with D maybe TRBD1 (6 bases). The CDR3 has 16 residues. The germline V gene encodes CDR1 MDHEN and CDR2 SYDVKM. Trimming left V 2 bases short and J 2 bases short, with 15 bases between. Here the CDR3 reads CASSLAPERGNYGYTF. CDR3 sequence (DNA): TGTGCCAGCAGTTTAGCCCCGGAGAGGGGGAACTATGGCTACACCTTC.

The chain combines TRBV18 with TRBJ1-1, with D uncertain. CDR3 length: 13 amino acids. V was cut by 3 bases and J by 0 bases, with 5 bases left in between. Germline V gene sequence: CDR1 KGHSH, CDR2 LQKENI. The CDR3 DNA reads as TGTGCCAGCTCACCTAATATGAACACTGAAGCTTTCTTT. This codes for CASSPNMNTEAFF.

This clone showed up just once. The chain is built from TRBV30 and TRBJ2-6, with D unresolved. Germline CDR1 reads GTSNPN; CDR2 reads SVGIG (reference sequence). Trimming removed 1 base from V and 0 bases from J, with 7 bases in between. CDR3 length equals 15 residues. CDR3 sequence reads: CAWSARYSGANVLTF. CDR3 bases: TGTGCCTGGAGTGCACGGTACTCTGGGGCCAACGTCCTGACTTTC.

The CDR3 here is CASSRDRVFDTQYF. In DNA form, the CDR3 reads TGTGCCAGCAGCCGGGACAGGGTTTTCGATACGCAGTATTTT. This chain uses TRBV7-3 with TRBJ2-3, with 9 bases lining up with TRBD1. The V gene's germline CDR1 is SGHTA and CDR2 FQGTGA. CDR3 length equals 14 residues. The V gene end was trimmed by 5 bases and the J gene end by 6 bases; junction bases not matched to a gene: 6.

The chain links TRBV5-1 to TRBJ2-3; TRBD1 agrees at 7 bases. The germline gives CDR1 SGHRS, CDR2 YFSETQ. The CDR3 has 15 amino acids. V was clipped by 4 bases and J by 5 bases; unmatched bases: 10. CDR3 protein: CASSRWDSGEDTQYF. The DNA of the CDR3 is TGCGCCAGCAGCCGTTGGGACAGTGGGGAAGATACGCAGTATTTT.

The chain combines TRBV28 with TRBJ2-7, with 9 bases that match TRBD1. The CDR3 runs to 14 residues. Germline CDR1 MDHEN, CDR2 SYDVKM. J gave up 5 bases and V 7 bases, and 9 bases lay outside the gene matches. The CDR3 reads CASTPDRGTHEQYF. Written as DNA, the CDR3 is TGTGCCAGCACCCCGGACAGGGGCACCCACGAGCAGTACTTC.

CDR3 loop: CASSLDLLAGALFADTQYF. The CDR3 DNA reads TGTGCCAGCAGCTTAGATCTCCTAGCGGGAGCTTTATTCGCAGATACGCAGTATTTT. The V call is TRBV11-2, the J call TRBJ2-3; 10 bases fit TRBD2. Germline CDR1 SGHAT, CDR2 FQNNGV. CDR3 length: 19 residues. The trim removed 0 bases at V and 4 bases at J, leaving 13 bases unmatched. Supplemented by reference TRBV11-2 and TRBJ2-3, the full variable domain reads EAGVAQSPRYKIIEKRQSVAFWCNPISGHATLYWYQQILGQGPKLLIQFQNNGVVDDSQLPKDRFSAERLKGVDSTLKIQPAKLEDSAVYLCASSLDLLAGALFADTQYFGPGTRLTVL.

The chain uses TRBV28 and TRBJ1-5; D gene uncertain. V was pared by 2 bases and J by 3 bases, with 14 bases between. The CDR3 contains 16 residues. Germline loops: CDR1 MDHEN, CDR2 SYDVKM. As DNA, the CDR3 is TGTGCCAGCAGTTTAAAAGGTGCAGGATTCAATCAGCCCCAGCATTTT. Its translation is CASSLKGAGFNQPQHF. The variable domain in full, with the rest retrieved from reference TRBV28 and TRBJ1-5, is DVKVTQSSRYLVKRTGEKVFLECVQDMDHENMFWYRQDPGLGLRLIYFSYDVKMKEKGDIPEGYSVSREKKERFSLILESASTNQTSMYLCASSLKGAGFNQPQHFGDGTRLSIL.

The CDR3 DNA reads TGCGCCAGCAGCCAAGAAAGGGGAACTGGGATCTCCTACGAGCAGTACTTC. Protein sequence: CASSQERGTGISYEQYF. The chain combines TRBV4-1 with TRBJ2-7; D possibly corresponds to TRBD1 (5 bases). The CDR3 runs to 17 residues. Per the germline V gene, CDR1 is MGHRA and CDR2 is YSYEKL. V lost 0 bases and J lost 0, with 15 bases in between.

The chain employs TRBV6-1 and TRBJ2-3, with 12 bases identical to TRBD2. Trimming took 6 bases from V and 6 from J; bases not matched to a gene: 7. The CDR3 totals 15 residues. Germline CDR1 is MNHNS and CDR2 is SASEGT. The DNA for the CDR3 is TGTGCCAGCAGGTTACTAGCGGGAGGTGTGGATACGCAGTATTTT. As protein: CASRLLAGGVDTQYF.

In this sample, this clone turned up once. At one of its ends the junction is not consistent with the germline gene, which may arise from a read error. The chain has TRBV6-5 and TRBJ2-7, with 8 bases matching TRBD1. This CDR3 is built from 11 residues. Looked up from germline, CDR1 is MNHEY and CDR2 is SVGAGI. CDR3 bases: TGTGCCAGCAGTTCCGACAGGGGCATGAACTTC. Translating gives CASSSDRGMNF.

V usage is TRBV6-5 and J usage is TRBJ2-1, with 11 bases fitting TRBD2. The CDR3 has 14 amino acids. Germline V gene data show CDR1 as MNHEY and CDR2 as SVGAGI. Germline trimming cut 8 bases from V and 6 bases from J; bases unmatched to any gene: 6. The CDR3 coding sequence is TGTGCCAGCGGCCCCGGGACTAGCGGCAATGAGCAGTTCTTC. This translates into CASGPGTSGNEQFF.

The rearrangement joins TRBV12-2 to TRBJ1-2; TRBD1 was called by the table and not checked on the DNA. TRBV12-2 is described as a pseudogene. This CDR3 has 17 residues. The CDR3 loop reads CASRFLLHRPPNYGYTF. CDR3 in DNA: TGTGCAAGTCGCTTCTTACTCCACAGACCCCCTAACTATGGCTACACCTTC.

J is TRBJ2-7 and V is TRBV5-1; maybe TRBD1 (5 bases). CDR1 and CDR2 (germline): SGHRS, YFSETQ. V gave up 0 bases and J gave up 7 bases, with 8 bases separating them. This CDR3 is built from 12 residues. CDR3 loop: CASSLEGWEQYF. For the CDR3, the DNA is TGCGCCAGCAGCTTGGAGGGGTGGGAGCAGTACTTC.

The chain is built from TRBV6-1 and TRBJ1-1; TRBD1 might be the D (5 bases). CDR3 length: 15 residues. The V end lost 6 bases, the J end lost 3 bases, and 17 bases lay between the germline ends. Germline V lookup: CDR1 MNHNS, CDR2 SASEGT. CDR3 coding DNA: TGTGCCAGCAGACTCCCCGGTCCGGGGGACACTGAAGCTTTCTTT. This encodes CASRLPGPGDTEAFF.

The genes are TRBV11-2 and TRBJ1-4; TRBD1 is a possible D gene (6 bases). CDR1 and CDR2 from the germline V gene are SGHAT and FQNNGV. The V end was cut by 4 bases, the J end by 1 base, with 10 bases between. CDR3 length equals 15 residues. CDR3 sequence: CASSSQGITNEKLFF. DNA for the CDR3: TGTGCCAGCAGCTCGCAGGGGATAACTAATGAAAAACTGTTTTTT.

The chain couples TRBV10-1 to TRBJ1-4; no clear D. The germline V gene encodes CDR1 WNHNN and CDR2 SYGVQD (reference sequence). The CDR3 extends over 13 amino acids. Trimming pared 5 bases from V and 7 bases from J, leaving 11 bases between. CDR3 loop: CASSPGGSEKLFF. DNA for the CDR3: TGCGCCAGCAGTCCCGGAGGGAGTGAAAAACTGTTTTTT.

The chain uses TRBV27 and TRBJ2-7, with 8 positions matching TRBD1. Per germline, CDR1 MNHEY and CDR2 SMNVEV (reference sequence). The CDR3 contains 15 residues. V lost 6 bases, J lost 3 bases, and 10 bases stayed unmatched. CDR3 DNA: TGTGCCAGCAGGAATTCCGGGACAGGTAGCTACGAGCAGTACTTC. This sequence encodes CASRNSGTGSYEQYF.

The rearrangement uses TRBV19 and TRBJ1-1; D gene uncertain. Per the germline V gene, CDR1 is LNHDA and CDR2 is SQIVND (reference sequence). V lost 4 bases and J 2 bases, leaving 11 bases between the germline ends. The CDR3 has 14 amino acids. The CDR3 loop reads CASSRNGFNTEAFF. In nucleotides, the CDR3 is TGTGCCAGTAGTAGGAACGGGTTCAACACTGAAGCTTTCTTT.

The CDR3 loop is CASSRKTGYNTEAFF. Written as DNA, the CDR3 is TGCGCCAGCAGCCGGAAGACAGGGTACAACACTGAAGCTTTCTTT. The V call is TRBV4-3, the J call TRBJ1-1, with 7 bases fitting TRBD1. Trimming took 4 bases from V and 2 from J; bases not matched to a gene: 7. This CDR3 has 15 amino acids. Germline-derived CDR1 and CDR2 are LGHNA and YSLEER.

The chain is built from TRBV23-1 and TRBJ2-7; 9 nucleotides agree with TRBD2. TRBV23-1 counts as an open reading frame of uncertain function. The length of the CDR3 is 14 residues. V lost 7 bases to trimming and J lost 6 bases; unmatched junction nucleotides: 10. CDR3 sequence reads: CASTEAGGKGEQYF. The CDR3 DNA reads as TGCGCCAGCACTGAAGCGGGAGGAAAAGGCGAGCAGTACTTC.

The chain employs TRBV30 and TRBJ2-3; possible D gene TRBD2, 6 bases. With 5 bases removed from V and 4 bases from J, the gap between germline ends came to 13 bases. There are 13 residues in the CDR3. Germline V gene data show CDR1 as GTSNPN and CDR2 as SVGIG (reference sequence). CDR3 DNA sequence: TGTGCCTGGGTACGGGAGTTTTCAGATACGCAGTATTTT. Its protein is CAWVREFSDTQYF.

V is TRBV28 and J is TRBJ2-1; D gene uncertain. Trimming shortened V by 2 bases and J by 1 base, and 12 bases separated the two germline ends. Germline CDR1 and CDR2: MDHEN and SYDVKM. The CDR3 loop spans 16 amino acids. DNA for the CDR3: TGTGCCAGCAGTTTACCCCTAGGCATTTCCTACAATGAGCAGTTCTTC. Translation gives CASSLPLGISYNEQFF.

The chain has TRBV4-2 and TRBJ2-1, with D possibly TRBD2 on 5 matching bases. V was shortened by 3 bases and J by 3 bases, with 15 bases between the two germline ends. The CDR3 is 16 amino acids. Per germline, CDR1 LGHNA and CDR2 YNFKEQ. The CDR3 sequence is CASSQGLLGFYNEQFF. As DNA, the CDR3 is TGTGCCAGCAGCCAGGGCCTACTAGGATTCTACAATGAGCAGTTCTTC.

The V call is TRBV20-1, the J call TRBJ1-2; 8 bases match TRBD1. Germline-derived CDR1 and CDR2 are DFQATT and SNEGSKA (reference sequence). The CDR3 extends over 10 amino acids. CDR3 protein: CRTDRGGYTF. CDR3 DNA sequence: TGCAGGACCGACAGGGGCGGCTACACCTTC.

V usage is TRBV9 and J usage is TRBJ1-4; possibly TRBD1 for D (5 bases). Trimming took 0 bases from V and 3 from J, leaving 9 bases between them. The CDR3 consists of 15 residues. The V gene's germline CDR1 is SGDLS and CDR2 YYNGEE. The CDR3 DNA is TGTGCCAGCAGCGTAGGACAGAACCCTAATGAAAAACTGTTTTTT. It encodes CASSVGQNPNEKLFF.